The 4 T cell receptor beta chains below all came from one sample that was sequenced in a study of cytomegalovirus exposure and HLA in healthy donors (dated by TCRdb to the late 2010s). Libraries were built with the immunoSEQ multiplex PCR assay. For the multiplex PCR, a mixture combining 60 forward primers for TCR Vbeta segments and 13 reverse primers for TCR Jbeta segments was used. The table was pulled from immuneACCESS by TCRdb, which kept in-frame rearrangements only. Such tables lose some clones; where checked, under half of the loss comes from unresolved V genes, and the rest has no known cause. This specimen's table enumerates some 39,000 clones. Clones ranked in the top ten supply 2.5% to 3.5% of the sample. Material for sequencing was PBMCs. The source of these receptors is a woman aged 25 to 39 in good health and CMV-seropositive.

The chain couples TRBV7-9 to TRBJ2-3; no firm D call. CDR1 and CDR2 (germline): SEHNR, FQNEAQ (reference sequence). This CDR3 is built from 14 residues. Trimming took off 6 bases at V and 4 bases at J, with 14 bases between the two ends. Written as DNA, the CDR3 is TGTGCCAGCAGGGCGGCGGAGACCGCAGATACGCAGTATTTT. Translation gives CASRAAETADTQYF.

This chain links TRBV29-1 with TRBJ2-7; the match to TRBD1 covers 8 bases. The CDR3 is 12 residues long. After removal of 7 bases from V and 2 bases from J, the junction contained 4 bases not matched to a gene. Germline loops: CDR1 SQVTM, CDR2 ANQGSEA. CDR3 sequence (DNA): TGCAGCGCAAGGACAGGGACCTACGAGCAGTACTTC. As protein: CSARTGTYEQYF.

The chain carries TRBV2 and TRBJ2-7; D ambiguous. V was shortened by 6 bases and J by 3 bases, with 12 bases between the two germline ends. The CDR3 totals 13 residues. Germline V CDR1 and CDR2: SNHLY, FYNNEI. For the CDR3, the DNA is TGTGCCAGCAGCGACGACACACGCTACGAGCAGTACTTC. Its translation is CASSDDTRYEQYF.

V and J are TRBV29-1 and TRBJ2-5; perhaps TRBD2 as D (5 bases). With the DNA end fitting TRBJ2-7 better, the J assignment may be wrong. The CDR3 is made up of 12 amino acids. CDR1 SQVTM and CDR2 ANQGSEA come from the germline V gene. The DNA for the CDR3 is TGCAGCGTTGATCGGGGAGCTAGCGAGCAGTACTTC. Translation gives CSVDRGASEQYF.